These 3 T cell receptor beta chains were sequenced from one sample in a study of blood T cell repertoires in COVID-19. Produced via immunoSEQ multiplex PCR; TCRdb's table is partial and in-frame only. Here the sample spans around 220,000 clones, less than 85% being singletons. Sequenced: peripheral blood. The receptors come from a woman of 80 years or more with COVID-19, enrolled during active disease.

A single count supports this clone. The CDR3 loop reads CASSFARTGVYGYTF. The CDR3 DNA reads as TGTGCCAGCAGTTTTGCCAGGACAGGGGTTTATGGCTACACCTTC. This rearrangement joins TRBV6-5 to TRBJ1-2; 9 bases are a match to TRBD1. The CDR3 totals 15 residues. CDR1 MNHEY and CDR2 SVGAGI come from the germline V gene. V lost 4 bases to trimming and J lost 5 bases; unmatched junction nucleotides: 8.

The gene calls are TRBV29-1 and TRBJ1-2; 9 bases fit TRBD1. Per germline, CDR1 SQVTM and CDR2 ANQGSEA. The CDR3 has 13 residues. The V segment lost 4 bases and the J segment 4 bases; nucleotides outside the gene matches: 4. CDR3 coding DNA: TGCAGCGTTGGGACAGGGGTAACCTATGGCTACACCTTC. Its translation is CSVGTGVTYGYTF.

This clone was observed once. CDR3 DNA sequence: TGCGCCAGCAGCTTGGCGGGGGGGACGGCCGAAAAACTGTTTTTT. Protein sequence: CASSLAGGTAEKLFF. V is TRBV5-1 and J is TRBJ1-4; possibly TRBD1 for D (5 bases). V gave up 0 bases and J gave up 8 bases, with 14 bases separating them. Per the germline V gene, CDR1 is SGHRS and CDR2 is YFSETQ. The CDR3 is 15 residues long.